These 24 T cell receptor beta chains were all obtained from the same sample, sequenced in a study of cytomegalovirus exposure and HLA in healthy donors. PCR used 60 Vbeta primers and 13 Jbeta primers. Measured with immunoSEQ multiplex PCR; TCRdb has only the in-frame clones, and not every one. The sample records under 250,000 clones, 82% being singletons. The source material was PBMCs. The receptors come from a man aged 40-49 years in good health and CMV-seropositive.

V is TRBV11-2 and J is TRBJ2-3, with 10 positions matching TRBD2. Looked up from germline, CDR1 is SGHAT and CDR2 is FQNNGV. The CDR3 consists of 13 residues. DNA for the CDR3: TGTTCTAGCGGGAGTTGGGGCACAGATACGCAGTATTTT. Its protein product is CSSGSWGTDTQYF.

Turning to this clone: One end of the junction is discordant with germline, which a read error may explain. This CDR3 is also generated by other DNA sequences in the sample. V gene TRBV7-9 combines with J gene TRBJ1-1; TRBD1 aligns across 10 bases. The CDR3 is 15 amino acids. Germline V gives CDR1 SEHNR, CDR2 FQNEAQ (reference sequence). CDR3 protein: CASSLRQGASTEAFF. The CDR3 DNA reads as TGCGCCAGCAGCCTAAGACAGGGGGCTAGCACTGAAGCTTTCTTT.

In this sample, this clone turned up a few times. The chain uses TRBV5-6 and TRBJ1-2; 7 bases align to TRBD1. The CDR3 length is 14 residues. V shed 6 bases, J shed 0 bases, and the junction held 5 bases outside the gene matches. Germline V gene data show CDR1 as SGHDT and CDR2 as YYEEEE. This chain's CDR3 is CASKKTGPNYGYTF. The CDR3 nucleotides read TGTGCCAGCAAAAAGACAGGGCCTAACTATGGCTACACCTTC.

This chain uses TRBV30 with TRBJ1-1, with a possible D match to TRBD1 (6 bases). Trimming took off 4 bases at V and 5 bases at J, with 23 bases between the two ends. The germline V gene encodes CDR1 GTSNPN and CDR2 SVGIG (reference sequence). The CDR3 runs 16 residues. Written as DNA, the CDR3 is TGTGCCTGGACAAAAACTTTGGGGGCTTCTGGGACTGAAGCTTTCTTT. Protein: CAWTKTLGASGTEAFF.

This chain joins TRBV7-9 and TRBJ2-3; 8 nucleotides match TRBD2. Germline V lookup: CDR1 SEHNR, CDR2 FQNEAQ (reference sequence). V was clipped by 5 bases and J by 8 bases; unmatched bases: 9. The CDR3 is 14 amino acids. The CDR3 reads CASSEGLGQITQYF. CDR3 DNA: TGTGCCAGCAGCGAGGGACTAGGCCAGATTACGCAGTATTTT.

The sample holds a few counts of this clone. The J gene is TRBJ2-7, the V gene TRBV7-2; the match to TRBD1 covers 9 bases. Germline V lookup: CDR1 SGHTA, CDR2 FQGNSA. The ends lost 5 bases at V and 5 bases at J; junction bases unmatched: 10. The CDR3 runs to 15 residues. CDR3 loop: CASSLRGQGIDEQYF. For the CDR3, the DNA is TGTGCCAGCAGCCTACGAGGACAGGGGATCGACGAGCAGTACTTC.

CDR3 bases: TGTGCCAGCAGCTTAGGGCGGGTCTATGGCTACACCTTC. It codes for CASSLGRVYGYTF. The rearrangement uses TRBV7-2 and TRBJ1-2, with D unclear. The germline V and J ends were trimmed by 1 base and 4 bases, with 7 bases remaining between them. Germline V gene sequence: CDR1 SGHTA, CDR2 FQGNSA. The CDR3 contains 13 residues.

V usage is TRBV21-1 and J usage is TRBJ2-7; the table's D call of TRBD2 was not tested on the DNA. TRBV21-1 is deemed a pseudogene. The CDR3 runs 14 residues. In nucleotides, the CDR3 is TGTGCCAGCAGCGTACCCGGGAGAGGTCCCGAGCAGTACGTC. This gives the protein CASSVPGRGPEQYV.

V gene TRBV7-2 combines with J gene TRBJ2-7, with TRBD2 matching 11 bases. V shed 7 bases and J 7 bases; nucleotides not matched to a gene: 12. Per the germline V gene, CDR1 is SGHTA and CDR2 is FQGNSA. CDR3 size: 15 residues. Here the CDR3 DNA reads TGTGCCAGCAACAAGGCGGTAGCGGGAGGGCGGGAGCAGTACTTC. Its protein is CASNKAVAGGREQYF.

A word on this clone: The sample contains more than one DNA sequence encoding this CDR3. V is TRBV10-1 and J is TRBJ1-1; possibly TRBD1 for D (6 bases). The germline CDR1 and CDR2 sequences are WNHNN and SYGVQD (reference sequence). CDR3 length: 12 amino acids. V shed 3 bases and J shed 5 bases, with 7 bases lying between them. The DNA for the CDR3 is TGCGCCAGCAGTGAAGGGGGTACTGAAGCTTTCTTT. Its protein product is CASSEGGTEAFF.

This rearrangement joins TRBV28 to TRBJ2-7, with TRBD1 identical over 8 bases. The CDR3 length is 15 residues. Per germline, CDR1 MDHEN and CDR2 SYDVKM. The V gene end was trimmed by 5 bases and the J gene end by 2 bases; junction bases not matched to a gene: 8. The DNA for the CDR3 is TGTGCCAGCAGTGCCGGGACAGGATGGCCCTACGAGCAGTACGTC. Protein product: CASSAGTGWPYEQYV.

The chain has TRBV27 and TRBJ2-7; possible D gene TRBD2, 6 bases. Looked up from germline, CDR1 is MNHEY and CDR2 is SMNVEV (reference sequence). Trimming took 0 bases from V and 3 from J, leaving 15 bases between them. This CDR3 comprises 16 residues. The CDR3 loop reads CASSLSGGGTYYEQYF. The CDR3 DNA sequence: TGTGCCAGCAGTTTATCCGGGGGTGGAACGTACTACGAGCAGTACTTC.

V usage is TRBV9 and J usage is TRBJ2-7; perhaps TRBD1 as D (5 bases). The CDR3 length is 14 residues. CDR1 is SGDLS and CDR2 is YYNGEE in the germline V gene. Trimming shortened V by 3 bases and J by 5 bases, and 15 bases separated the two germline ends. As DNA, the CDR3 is TGTGCCAGCAGCGAGAGACAGTCTTCCCACGAGCAGTACGTC. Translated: CASSERQSSHEQYV.

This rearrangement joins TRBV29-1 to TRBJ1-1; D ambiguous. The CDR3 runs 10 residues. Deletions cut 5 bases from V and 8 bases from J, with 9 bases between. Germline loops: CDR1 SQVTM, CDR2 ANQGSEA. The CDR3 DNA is TGCAGCGTTCCGGGGATAGAAGCTTTCTTT. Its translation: CSVPGIEAFF.

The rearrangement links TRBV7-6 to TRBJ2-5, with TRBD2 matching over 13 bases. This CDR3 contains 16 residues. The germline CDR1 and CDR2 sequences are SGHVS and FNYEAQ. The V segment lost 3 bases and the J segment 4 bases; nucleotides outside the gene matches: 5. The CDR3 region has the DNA TGTGCCAGCAGCTTGACTAGCGGGAGGTTCGGAGAGACCCAGTACTTC. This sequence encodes CASSLTSGRFGETQYF. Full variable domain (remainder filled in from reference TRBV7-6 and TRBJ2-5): GAGVSQSPRYKVTKRGQDVALRCDPISGHVSLYWYRQALGQGPEFLTYFNYEAQQDKSGLPNDRFSAERPEGSISTLTIQRTEQRDSAMYRCASSLTSGRFGETQYFGPGTRLLVL.

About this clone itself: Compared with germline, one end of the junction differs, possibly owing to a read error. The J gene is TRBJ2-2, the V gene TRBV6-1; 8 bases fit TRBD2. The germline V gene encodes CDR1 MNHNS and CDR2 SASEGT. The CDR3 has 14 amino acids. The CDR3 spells CASSSGSSTGGLFF. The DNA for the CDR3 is TGTGCCAGCAGTAGCGGGAGTAGCACCGGGGGGCTGTTTTTT.

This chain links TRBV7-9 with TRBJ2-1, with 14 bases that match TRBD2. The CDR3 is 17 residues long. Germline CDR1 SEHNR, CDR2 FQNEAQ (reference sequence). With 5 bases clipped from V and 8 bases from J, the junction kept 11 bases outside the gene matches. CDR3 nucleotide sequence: TGTGCCAGCAGCCCAGGACTAGCGGGAGGTCCTTGGGATGAGCAGTTCTTC. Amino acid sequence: CASSPGLAGGPWDEQFF.

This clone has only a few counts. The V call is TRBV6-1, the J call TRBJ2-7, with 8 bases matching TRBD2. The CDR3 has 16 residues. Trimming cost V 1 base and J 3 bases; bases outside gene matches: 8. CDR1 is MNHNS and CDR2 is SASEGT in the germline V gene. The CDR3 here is CASSEGLAGQNYEQYF. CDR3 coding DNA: TGTGCCAGCAGTGAAGGATTAGCGGGACAAAACTACGAGCAGTACTTC.

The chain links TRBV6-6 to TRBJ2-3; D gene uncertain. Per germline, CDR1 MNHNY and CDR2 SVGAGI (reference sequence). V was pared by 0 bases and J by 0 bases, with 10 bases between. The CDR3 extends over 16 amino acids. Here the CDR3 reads CASSYSTIPSTDTQYF. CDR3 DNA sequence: TGTGCCAGCAGTTACTCGACAATTCCTAGCACAGATACGCAGTATTTT.

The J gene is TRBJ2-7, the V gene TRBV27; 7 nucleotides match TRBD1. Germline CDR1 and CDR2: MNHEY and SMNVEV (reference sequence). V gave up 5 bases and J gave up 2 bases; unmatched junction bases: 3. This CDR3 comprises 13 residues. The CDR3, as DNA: TGTGCCAGCAGTCTCGACAGGGCCTACGAGCAGTACTTC. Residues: CASSLDRAYEQYF.

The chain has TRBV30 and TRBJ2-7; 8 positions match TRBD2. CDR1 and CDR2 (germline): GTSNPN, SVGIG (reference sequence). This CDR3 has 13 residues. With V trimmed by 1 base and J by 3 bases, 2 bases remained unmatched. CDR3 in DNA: TGTGCCTGGAGTGGGGCGGGAGGCTACGAGCAGTACTTC. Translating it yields CAWSGAGGYEQYF.

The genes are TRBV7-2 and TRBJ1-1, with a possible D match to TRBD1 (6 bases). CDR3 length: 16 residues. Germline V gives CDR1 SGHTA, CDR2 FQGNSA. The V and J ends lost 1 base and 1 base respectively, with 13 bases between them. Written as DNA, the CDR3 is TGTGCCAGCAGCTTAGGGGGGGGGCTGGAGAACACTGAAGCTTTCTTT. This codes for CASSLGGGLENTEAFF.

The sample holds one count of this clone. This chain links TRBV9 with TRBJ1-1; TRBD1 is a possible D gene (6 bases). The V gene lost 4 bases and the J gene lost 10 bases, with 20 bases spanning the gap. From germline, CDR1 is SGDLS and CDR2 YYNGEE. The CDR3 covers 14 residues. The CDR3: CASSQVGQSSRAFF. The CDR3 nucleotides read TGTGCCAGCAGCCAGGTCGGACAGTCAAGTCGAGCTTTCTTT.

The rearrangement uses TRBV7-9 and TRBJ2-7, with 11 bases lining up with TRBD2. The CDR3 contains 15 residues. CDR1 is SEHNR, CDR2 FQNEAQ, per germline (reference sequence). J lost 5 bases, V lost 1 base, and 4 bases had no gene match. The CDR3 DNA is TGTGCCAGCAGCTTAGTGACTAGCGGGATGGACGAGCAGTACGTC. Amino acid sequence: CASSLVTSGMDEQYV.